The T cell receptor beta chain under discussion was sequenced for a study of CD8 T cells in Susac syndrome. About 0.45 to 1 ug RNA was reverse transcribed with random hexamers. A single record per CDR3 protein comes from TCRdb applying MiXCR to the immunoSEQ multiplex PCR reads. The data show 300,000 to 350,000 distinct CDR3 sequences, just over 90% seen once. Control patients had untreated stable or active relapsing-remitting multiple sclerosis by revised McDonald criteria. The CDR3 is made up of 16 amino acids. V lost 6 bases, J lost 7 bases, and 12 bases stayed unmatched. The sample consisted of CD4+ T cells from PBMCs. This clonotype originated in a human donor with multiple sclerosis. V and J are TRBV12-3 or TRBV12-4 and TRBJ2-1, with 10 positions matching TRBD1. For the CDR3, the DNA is TGTGCCAGCAGCGAGGCAGGGACAGGGGTAAGAAATGAGCAGTTCTTC. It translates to CASSEAGTGVRNEQFF.